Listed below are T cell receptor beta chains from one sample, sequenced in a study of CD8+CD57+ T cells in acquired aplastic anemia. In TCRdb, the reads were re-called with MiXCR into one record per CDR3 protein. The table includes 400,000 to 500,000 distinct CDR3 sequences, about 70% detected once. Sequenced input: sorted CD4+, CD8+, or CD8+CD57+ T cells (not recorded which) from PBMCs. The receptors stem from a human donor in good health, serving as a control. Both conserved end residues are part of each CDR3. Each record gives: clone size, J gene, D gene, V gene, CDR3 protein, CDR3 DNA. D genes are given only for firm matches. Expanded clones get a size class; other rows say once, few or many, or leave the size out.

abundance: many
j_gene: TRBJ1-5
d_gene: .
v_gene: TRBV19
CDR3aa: CASSIVGRNQPQHF
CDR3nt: TGTGCCAGTAGTATAGTGGGTAGGAACCAGCCCCAGCATTTT

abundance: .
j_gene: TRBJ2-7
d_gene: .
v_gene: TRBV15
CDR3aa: CATSRGSQVSYEQYF
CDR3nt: TGTGCCACCAGCAGAGGATCACAGGTATCCTACGAGCAGTACTTC

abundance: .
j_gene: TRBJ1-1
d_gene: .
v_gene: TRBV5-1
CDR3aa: CASSLAGHGKAFF
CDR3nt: TGTGCCAGCAGCCTTGCTGGGCACGGGAAAGCTTTCTTT

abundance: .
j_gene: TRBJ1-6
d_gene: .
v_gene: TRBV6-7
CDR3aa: CASSYSNKGSPLHF
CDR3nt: TGTGCCAGCAGTTACTCGAATAAAGGTTCACCCCTCCACTTT

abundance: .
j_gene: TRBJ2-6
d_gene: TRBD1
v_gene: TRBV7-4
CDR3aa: CASSTGTAGNTIYFLTF
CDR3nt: TGTGCCAGCAGTACCGGGACAGCTGGAAACACCATATATTTCCTGACTTTC

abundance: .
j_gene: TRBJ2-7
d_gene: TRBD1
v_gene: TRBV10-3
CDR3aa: CATQDRGGEQYF
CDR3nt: TGTGCCACCCAGGACAGGGGTGGCGAGCAGTACTTC

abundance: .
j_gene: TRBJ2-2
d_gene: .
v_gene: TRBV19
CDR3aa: CASSRQDANTGELFF
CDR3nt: TGTGCCAGTAGTAGGCAGGATGCGAACACCGGGGAGCTGTTTTTT

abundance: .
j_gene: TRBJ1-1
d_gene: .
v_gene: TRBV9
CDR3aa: CASSLAGELPMNTEAFF
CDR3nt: TGTGCCAGCAGCCTTGCGGGGGAATTACCCATGAACACTGAAGCTTTCTTT

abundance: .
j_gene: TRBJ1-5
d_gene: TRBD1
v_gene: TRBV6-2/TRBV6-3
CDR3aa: CASSYSNPPLPGQGFNQPQHF
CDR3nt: TGTGCCAGCAGTTACTCGAATCCGCCGCTGCCGGGACAGGGTTTCAATCAGCCCCAGCATTTT

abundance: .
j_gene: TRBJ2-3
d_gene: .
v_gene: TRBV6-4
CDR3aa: CASRKTDTQYF
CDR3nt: TGTGCCAGCAGAAAAACAGATACGCAGTATTTT

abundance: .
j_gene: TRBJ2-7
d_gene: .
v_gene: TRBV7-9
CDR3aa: CASRVESTYEQYF
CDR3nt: TGTGCCAGCAGAGTTGAGAGTACCTACGAGCAGTACTTC

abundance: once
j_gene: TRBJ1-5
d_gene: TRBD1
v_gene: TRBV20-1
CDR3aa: CSARTGETLPQHF
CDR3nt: TGCAGTGCGCGTACAGGGGAAACTCTCCCCCAGCATTTT

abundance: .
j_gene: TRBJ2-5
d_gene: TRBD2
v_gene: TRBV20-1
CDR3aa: CSAVRTSGETQYF
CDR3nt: TGCAGTGCGGTCAGGACTAGCGGGGAGACCCAGTACTTC

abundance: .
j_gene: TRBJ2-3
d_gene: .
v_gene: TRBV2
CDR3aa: CASSEVIVGTEAFF
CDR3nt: TGTGCCAGCAGTGAAGTGATCGTAGGGACTGAGGCGTTCTTT

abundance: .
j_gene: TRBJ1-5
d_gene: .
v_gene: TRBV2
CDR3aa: CASSLSAGSPEGNQPQHF
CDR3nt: TGTGCCAGCAGTTTAAGTGCGGGGAGCCCGGAGGGCAATCAGCCCCAGCATTTT

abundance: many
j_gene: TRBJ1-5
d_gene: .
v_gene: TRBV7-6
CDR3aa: CASSLVGGSNQPQHF
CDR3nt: TGTGCCAGCAGCTTAGTTGGGGGTAGCAATCAGCCCCAGCATTTT

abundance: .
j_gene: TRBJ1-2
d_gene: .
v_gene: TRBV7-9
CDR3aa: CASSVDSRAYGYYF
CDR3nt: TGTGCCAGCAGTGTGGACAGTAGGGCCTATGGCTACTACTTC

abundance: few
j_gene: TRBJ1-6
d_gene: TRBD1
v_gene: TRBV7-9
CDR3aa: CASTTGQASSPLHF
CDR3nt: TGTGCCAGCACCACCGGACAGGCTTCCTCACCCCTCCACTTT

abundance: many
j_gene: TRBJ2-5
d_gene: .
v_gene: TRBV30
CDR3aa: CAWSVQVVGETQYF
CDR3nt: TGTGCCTGGAGTGTACAAGTGGTAGGGGAGACCCAGTACTTC

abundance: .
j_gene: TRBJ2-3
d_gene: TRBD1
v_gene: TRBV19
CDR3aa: CASSISTGSTDTQYF
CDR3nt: TGTGCCAGTAGTATATCGACAGGGAGCACAGATACGCAGTATTTT

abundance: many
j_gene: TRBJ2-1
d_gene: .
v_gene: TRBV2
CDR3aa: CASSQGLGEQFF
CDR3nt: TGTGCCAGCAGCCAGGGATTAGGGGAGCAGTTCTTC

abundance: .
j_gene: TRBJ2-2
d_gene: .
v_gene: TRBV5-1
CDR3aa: CASSWTGELFF
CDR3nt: TGCGCCAGCAGCTGGACAGGGGAGCTGTTTTTT

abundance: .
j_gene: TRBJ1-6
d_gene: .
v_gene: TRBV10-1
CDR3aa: CASSPLLFGGTLQF
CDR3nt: TGCGCCAGCAGTCCGCTTCTTTTCGGTGGTACCCTCCAGTTT

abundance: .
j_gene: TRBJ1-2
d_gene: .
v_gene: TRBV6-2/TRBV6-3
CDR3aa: CASHQGRPDYGYTF
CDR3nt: TGCGCCAGCCACCAGGGGCGACCGGACTATGGCTACACCTTC

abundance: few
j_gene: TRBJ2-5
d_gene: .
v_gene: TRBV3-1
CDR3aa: CASSQPKGGGETQYF
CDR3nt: TGTGCCAGCAGCCAACCAAAAGGGGGGGGGGAGACCCAGTACTTC

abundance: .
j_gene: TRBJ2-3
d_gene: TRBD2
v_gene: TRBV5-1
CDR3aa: CASSTGLAGGSTDTQYF
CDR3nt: TGCGCCAGCAGCACGGGACTAGCGGGGGGTAGCACAGATACGCAGTATTTT

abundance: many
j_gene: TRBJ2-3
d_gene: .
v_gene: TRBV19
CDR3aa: CASNMAVTDTQYF
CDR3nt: TGTGCCAGTAATATGGCGGTAACAGATACGCAGTATTTT

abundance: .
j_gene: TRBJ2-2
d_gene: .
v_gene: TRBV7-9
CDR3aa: CASSSELARWHCF
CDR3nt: TGTGCCAGCAGCTCCGAACTGGCCAGGTGGCATTGTTTT

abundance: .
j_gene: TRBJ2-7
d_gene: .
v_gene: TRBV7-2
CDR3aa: CASSLSVYEQYF
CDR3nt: TGTGCCAGCAGCTTATCTGTATACGAGCAGTACTTC

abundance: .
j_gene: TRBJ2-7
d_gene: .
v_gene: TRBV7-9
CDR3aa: CASSLVRARKYGSYF
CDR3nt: TGTGCCAGCAGCTTAGTTCGCGCCCGGAAATACGGGAGCTACTTC

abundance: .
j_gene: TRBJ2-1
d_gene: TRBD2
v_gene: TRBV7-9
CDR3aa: CASSLLAGANEQFF
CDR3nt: TGTGCCAGCAGCTTACTAGCGGGGGCCAATGAGCAGTTCTTC

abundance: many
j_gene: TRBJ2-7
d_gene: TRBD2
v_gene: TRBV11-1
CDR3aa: CATPSGGSSGYYEQYF
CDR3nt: TGTGCCACCCCGTCGGGGGGGTCTTCTGGTTACTACGAGCAGTACTTC

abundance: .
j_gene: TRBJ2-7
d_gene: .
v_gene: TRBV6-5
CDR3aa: CATPSTTGRTSYEQYF
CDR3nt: TGTGCCACCCCCTCGACGACAGGCCGGACATCCTACGAGCAGTACTTC